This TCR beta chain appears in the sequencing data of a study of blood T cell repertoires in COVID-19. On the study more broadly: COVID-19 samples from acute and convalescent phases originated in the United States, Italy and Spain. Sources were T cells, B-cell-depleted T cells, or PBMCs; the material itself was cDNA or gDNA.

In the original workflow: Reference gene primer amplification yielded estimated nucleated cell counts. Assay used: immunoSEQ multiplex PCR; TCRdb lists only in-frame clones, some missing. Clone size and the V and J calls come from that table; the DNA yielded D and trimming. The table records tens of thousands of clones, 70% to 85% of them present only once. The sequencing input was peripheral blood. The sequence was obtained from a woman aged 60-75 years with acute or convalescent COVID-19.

Here the CDR3 DNA reads TGCAGCGTTGTTTCCAGGGGCGCTGGTGAGACCCAGTACTTC. Translated, it gives CSVVSRGAGETQYF. This chain connects TRBV29-1 to TRBJ2-5; D possibly corresponds to TRBD1 (6 bases). The CDR3 totals 14 residues. Germline V gene lookup returns CDR1 SQVTM and CDR2 ANQGSEA. V lost 4 bases and J lost 5, with 17 bases in between.